This T cell receptor beta chain was captured by sequencing in a study of T cell changes during pregnancy in multiple sclerosis. The CDR3 sequence is 16 residues long. Libraries were prepared by immunoSEQ multiplex PCR; TCRdb keeps only in-frame clonotypes and omits some of them. The profile shows roughly 70,000 clones, approximately 90% of them singletons. Sequencing was performed on peripheral blood, taken in the third trimester of pregnancy. This clonotype was obtained from a female donor with multiple sclerosis, enrolled in a pregnancy study. The rearrangement links TRBV12-2 to TRBJ2-2; TRBD2 is the table's D call, not checked against the DNA. TRBV12-2 is a recognized pseudogene. CDR3 DNA sequence: TGTGCAAGTCGCTTAGTGGGGGGAGCGGGAACCGGGGAGCTGTTTTTT. Residues: CASRLVGGAGTGELFF.